The following is a T cell receptor (beta chain) sequence with its context. The source of the sample is a study of early T cells in non-severe SARS-CoV-2 infection. Study information: Bulk RNA isolated from unsorted whole blood underwent sequencing; chains were not paired.

Individual cDNA molecules carried attached unique molecular identifiers. TCRdb reanalysed the 5' RACE reads using MiXCR and keeps one entry per CDR3 protein. The sample yields about 60,000 distinct CDR3 sequences, roughly 12% seen once. V was trimmed by 0 bases and J by 4 bases, leaving 7 bases between them. The length of the CDR3 is 12 residues. CDR1 is GTSNPN and CDR2 is SVGIG in the germline V gene (reference sequence). This TCR came from an adult who was a healthcare worker with PCR-confirmed SARS-CoV-2 infection or an uninfected control (not recorded which). Sequenced: whole blood. This chain connects TRBV30 to TRBJ2-7; D remains unclear. This chain's CDR3 is CAWSVRQYEQYF. The CDR3 DNA is TGTGCCTGGAGTGTACGGCAGTACGAGCAGTACTTC.